Sequencing of this T cell receptor beta chain was carried out in a study of blood T cell repertoires in COVID-19. Some clones are missing from TCRdb's copy, which holds only in-frame ones; the method was immunoSEQ multiplex PCR. The sample yields about 81,000 clones, 70% to 90% seen once. Deletions cut 0 bases from V and 5 bases from J, with 13 bases between. The CDR3 is 15 amino acids. From germline, CDR1 is SGHRS and CDR2 YFSETQ. The sequenced material came from peripheral blood. The receptor comes from a man between 65 and 85 years old with acute or convalescent COVID-19. The V gene is TRBV5-1, the J gene TRBJ2-3, with D possibly TRBD1 on 7 matching bases. The CDR3 is CASSLVLQGGDTQYF. The CDR3 DNA follows: TGCGCCAGCAGCTTGGTGTTGCAGGGGGGAGATACGCAGTATTTT.